The subject of this entry is one T cell receptor (beta chain). Its antigen remains unidentified. The CDR3 is 17 residues long. With 3 bases clipped from V and 4 bases from J, the junction kept 14 bases outside the gene matches. CDR1 is SGHDT, CDR2 YYEEEE, per germline. This sample was taken from a study of cytomegalovirus exposure and HLA in healthy donors. Regarding the study as a whole: There were some public TCRs occurring in many donors, but most TCR sequences were rare. Fewer than 200 TCR beta chains were listed as cytomegalovirus-associated. Diagnosis of cytomegalovirus status made by the classifier reportedly showed high specificity and sensitivity.

PCR involved 60 Vbeta and 13 Jbeta primers. Repertoires were generated with immunoSEQ multiplex PCR, while TCRdb's copy carries only in-frame clones and drops some. The sample shows around 95,000 clones, approximately 74% of them seen only once. The sequenced sample consisted of PBMCs. The TCR was taken from a male donor in good health and CMV-seronegative. This chain links TRBV5-6 with TRBJ2-3, with 7 bases fitting TRBD2. CDR3 region: CASSSVRRAGAADTQYF. DNA of the CDR3: TGTGCCAGCAGCTCCGTGCGTAGGGCGGGAGCCGCAGATACGCAGTATTTT.